This T cell receptor (beta chain) emerged from a study of radiation and T cells in renal cell carcinoma. At the level of the study: Nephrectomy followed 15 Gy stereotactic body radiation by 4 weeks. Study outcomes and limitations: From baseline, blood top tumor clonotypes peaked at 2 weeks post-radiation.

The CDR3 is 12 residues long. CDR1 and CDR2 (germline): GTSNPN, SVGIG (reference sequence). V was clipped by 3 bases and J by 6 bases, with 8 bases between them. The protocol was immunoSEQ multiplex PCR, while the TCRdb copy is restricted to in-frame clones and leaves out a portion. The profile shows more than 95,000 clones, about four fifths of them singletons. Indicated time point: baseline pretreatment blood. This sample's treatment: 15 Gy SBRT to primary tumor, nephrectomy 4 weeks later. Radiation-treated patients gave blood at baseline, week 2 and week 4. This clone came up a few times. Its antigen is unknown.

V and J are TRBV30 and TRBJ2-2; D gene unclear. The source of this sequence is a woman aged 60-70 years with renal cell carcinoma. The sequences come from blood, collected from a patient whose treatment included radiotherapy and nephrectomy. The CDR3 DNA sequence: TGTGCCTGGAGCCCTTACTCCGGGGAGCTGTTTTTT. This encodes CAWSPYSGELFF. Full variable domain (missing parts from reference TRBV30 and TRBJ2-2): SQTIHQWPATLVQPVGSPLSLECTVEGTSNPNLYWYRQAAGRGLQLLFYSVGIGQISSEVPQNLSASRPQDRQFILSSKKLLLSDSGFYLCAWSPYSGELFFGEGSRLTVL.